The 32 T cell receptor beta chains reported below all come from one sample, sequenced in a study of T cells expressing NK-cell markers. TCRdb re-called the 5' RACE reads and catalogs CDR3 proteins one per entry, DNA excluded. The sample has fewer than 40,000 distinct CDR3 sequences. The specimen sequenced was blood T cells: a sorted CD56 or NKG2C T cell subset, CD4+ or CD8+ T cells, or bulk PBMC T cells (not recorded which). These TCRs come from a woman aged 18-70 years in good health.

The chain recombines TRBV29-1 with TRBJ2-1; the TCRdb D gene call, TRBD1, has no DNA to confirm it. Germline CDR1 SQVTM, CDR2 ANQGSEA. This CDR3 is built from 18 residues. CDR3 amino acids: CSVEAPSKGGAGGYEQFF.

This chain joins TRBV9 and TRBJ1-6; TCRdb's D call of TRBD1 is untestable without DNA. The V gene's germline CDR1 is SGDLS and CDR2 YYNGEE. The CDR3 is made up of 16 amino acids. The chain's CDR3 is CASSEIQTGGGIPLHF.

The rearrangement links TRBV2 to TRBJ2-4; with no DNA, the TCRdb D assignment of TRBD2 cannot be verified. In germline, CDR1 is SNHLY, CDR2 FYNNEI. This CDR3 comprises 16 residues. The CDR3 sequence is CASSEVLIAGGNIQYF.

V usage is TRBV6-5 and J usage is TRBJ1-1; TCRdb designates TRBD1, a call that cannot be tested without DNA. This CDR3 comprises 12 residues. Germline assignment: CDR1 MNHEY and CDR2 SVGAGI. The CDR3 sequence is CASTQGGTEAFF.

This sequence joins TRBV14 and TRBJ2-7; TCRdb gives TRBD2 as the D gene, but with no DNA this cannot be confirmed. CDR1 is SGHDN, CDR2 FVKESK, per germline. The CDR3 runs to 12 residues. The CDR3 here is CASSQGIWDYYF.

The V gene is TRBV5-1, the J gene TRBJ2-3; TCRdb lists TRBD2, though no DNA is available to test this call. Per germline, CDR1 SGHRS and CDR2 YFSETQ. The CDR3 totals 13 residues. The CDR3 sequence is CASAPSVSDTQYF.

CDR3 protein: CASSTGISDYEQYF. The V and J genes are TRBV4-1 and TRBJ2-7; no DNA is available, so the TRBD1 call from TCRdb remains unchecked. CDR3 length: 14 amino acids. Germline V gene data show CDR1 as MGHRA and CDR2 as YSYEKL.

The chain has TRBV30 and TRBJ2-1; TCRdb returns TRBD1, unconfirmable since there is no DNA. In germline, CDR1 is GTSNPN, CDR2 SVGIG (reference sequence). The CDR3 runs to 12 residues. The CDR3 is CAWTGGINEQFF.

The chain combines TRBV29-1 with TRBJ2-7. Germline V gene data show CDR1 as SQVTM and CDR2 as ANQGSEA. This CDR3 has 12 amino acids. The CDR3 protein is CSVEDDLGEQYF.

The CDR3 region is CASSSATSGQGNTEAFF. The chain uses TRBV28 and TRBJ1-1; the D gene TCRdb calls, TRBD1, cannot be checked with no DNA. Germline CDR1 is MDHEN and CDR2 is SYDVKM. The CDR3 runs to 17 residues. Combining the CDR3 with reference TRBV28 and TRBJ1-1 gives the whole variable domain DVKVTQSSRYLVKRTGEKVFLECVQDMDHENMFWYRQDPGLGLRLIYFSYDVKMKEKGDIPEGYSVSREKKERFSLILESASTNQTSMYLCASSSATSGQGNTEAFFGQGTRLTVV.

V usage is TRBV4-1 and J usage is TRBJ2-3; lacking DNA, the TRBD1 call made by TCRdb goes unchecked. Germline lookup yields CDR1 MGHRA and CDR2 YSYEKL. The CDR3 consists of 19 residues. The CDR3: CASSQDLRGPGQSTDTQYF.

The chain has TRBV2 and TRBJ2-5; TCRdb names TRBD1, which stays unverified in the absence of DNA. The CDR3 consists of 14 residues. Germline V CDR1 and CDR2: SNHLY, FYNNEI. CDR3 amino acids: CASRFLGAQETQYF.

The V and J genes are TRBV2 and TRBJ2-1; lacking DNA, the TRBD1 call made by TCRdb goes unchecked. The CDR3 extends over 17 amino acids. From germline, CDR1 is SNHLY and CDR2 FYNNEI. Here the CDR3 reads CASSEALPGSSYNEQFF. The full variable domain, completed using reference TRBV2 and TRBJ2-1, is EPEVTQTPSHQVTQMGQEVILRCVPISNHLYFYWYRQILGQKVEFLVSFYNNEISEKSEIFDDQFSVERPDGSNFTLKIRSTKLEDSAMYFCASSEALPGSSYNEQFFGPGTRLTVL.

The rearrangement links TRBV12-3 or TRBV12-4 to TRBJ2-3; TCRdb reports TRBD1, a call that lacks DNA to check it against. The CDR3 is made up of 17 amino acids. The CDR3 protein is CASSSFGQGISTDTQYF.

The chain combines TRBV24-1 with TRBJ2-5; no DNA is available, so the TRBD2 call from TCRdb remains unchecked. The germline V gene has CDR1 KGHDR and CDR2 SFDVKD. This CDR3 spans 15 amino acids. CDR3 loop: CATSDLSGSEETQYF.

This chain connects TRBV7-9 to TRBJ2-2; TCRdb returns TRBD1, unconfirmable since there is no DNA. Per germline, CDR1 SEHNR and CDR2 FQNEAQ (reference sequence). The CDR3 has 17 residues. The CDR3 region is CASSPPRGQGGTGELFF.

The gene calls are TRBV6-2 or TRBV6-3 and TRBJ2-1; TCRdb names TRBD1, which stays unverified in the absence of DNA. Germline lookup yields CDR1 MNHEY and CDR2 SVGEGT. This CDR3 region has 16 residues. This chain's CDR3 is CASSYSGETGNWEQFF.

The chain recombines TRBV5-1 with TRBJ2-2; TCRdb reports TRBD1, a call that lacks DNA to check it against. CDR1 SGHRS and CDR2 YFSETQ come from the germline V gene. This CDR3 is built from 15 residues. The CDR3 is CASSIQGAITGELFF.

The chain combines TRBV11-1 with TRBJ2-6; checking the TCRdb D call of TRBD1 is not possible without DNA. The CDR3 is 19 residues long. Germline assignment: CDR1 SGHAT and CDR2 FQDESV (reference sequence). The CDR3 here is CASSHPRTGKISGANVLTF.

This rearrangement joins TRBV6-4 to TRBJ2-2; TCRdb's D gene call, TRBD2, goes unchecked for lack of DNA. Germline CDR1 is MRHNA and CDR2 is SNTAGT. The CDR3 has 17 amino acids. CDR3 loop: CASSDSTSGPNTGELFF.

The chain uses TRBV27 and TRBJ2-1; the TCRdb call, TRBD1, lacks DNA for checking. CDR3 size: 14 residues. Germline lookup yields CDR1 MNHEY and CDR2 SMNVEV (reference sequence). CDR3 amino acids: CASSLNRVVYEQFF.

The chain combines TRBV20-1 with TRBJ1-5; absent DNA, TCRdb's TRBD1 call cannot be checked. CDR1 and CDR2 from the germline V gene are DFQATT and SNEGSKA (reference sequence). This CDR3 spans 14 amino acids. CDR3 sequence: CSASRGTDIQPQHF.

This rearrangement joins TRBV11-2 to TRBJ2-3; TCRdb names TRBD2, which stays unverified in the absence of DNA. Germline V lookup: CDR1 SGHAT, CDR2 FQNNGV. The CDR3 extends over 17 amino acids. CDR3 loop: CASSPDLAGVSTDTQYF.

The chain uses TRBV13 and TRBJ2-3. This CDR3 comprises 14 residues. Germline V CDR1 and CDR2: PRHDT, FYEKMQ (reference sequence). The CDR3 is CASTWAGLTDTQYF. The whole variable domain, filled in from reference TRBV13 and TRBJ2-3, reads AAGVIQSPRHLIKEKRETATLKCYPIPRHDTVYWYQQGPGQDPQFLISFYEKMQSDKGSIPDRFSAQQFSDYHSELNMSSLELGDSALYFCASTWAGLTDTQYFGPGTRLTVL.

This chain joins TRBV27 and TRBJ2-1. CDR3 length: 14 residues. Germline CDR1 MNHEY, CDR2 SMNVEV (reference sequence). The CDR3 is CASREGSSYNEQFF.

V gene TRBV7-3 combines with J gene TRBJ1-6; TCRdb's assignment of TRBD1 cannot be checked, as there is no DNA. The germline V gene has CDR1 SGHTA and CDR2 FQGTGA. CDR3 length: 15 residues. CDR3 region: CASSFRQGANSPLHF.

The V call is TRBV7-9, the J call TRBJ1-1. Per germline, CDR1 SEHNR and CDR2 FQNEAQ (reference sequence). CDR3 size: 14 residues. CDR3 amino acids: CASSPVTMNTEAFF.

This rearrangement joins TRBV4-1 to TRBJ1-2; TCRdb returns TRBD1, unconfirmable since there is no DNA. Germline V gives CDR1 MGHRA, CDR2 YSYEKL. CDR3 length: 14 amino acids. Here the CDR3 reads CASSHNRANYGYTF.

This chain uses TRBV29-1 with TRBJ2-1; TCRdb names TRBD2, which stays unverified in the absence of DNA. The CDR3 runs 15 residues. Germline V gene lookup returns CDR1 SQVTM and CDR2 ANQGSEA. The CDR3 sequence is CSVDSGGLNYNEQFF.

The chain uses TRBV7-2 and TRBJ1-1; TCRdb calls TRBD1, which cannot be checked without DNA. The germline V gene has CDR1 SGHTA and CDR2 FQGNSA. There are 16 residues in the CDR3. This chain's CDR3 is CASSTGARAVNTEAFF.

The chain carries TRBV27 and TRBJ1-2. There are 18 residues in the CDR3. Germline V lookup: CDR1 MNHEY, CDR2 SMNVEV (reference sequence). CDR3 residues: CASSLSWGGLFAVDGYTF.

This chain joins TRBV4-1 and TRBJ1-6. Per the germline V gene, CDR1 is MGHRA and CDR2 is YSYEKL. The CDR3 runs 15 residues. This chain's CDR3 is CASRGQLRADSPLHF.